This TCR beta chain was sequenced during a study of blood T cell repertoires in COVID-19. Using immunoSEQ multiplex PCR, the repertoire was profiled, and TCRdb retains in-frame clones only, with some absent. The sample contains 260,000 or so clones, approximately 88% of which appear only once. J gave up 1 base and V 7 bases, and 4 bases lay outside the gene matches. Germline lookup yields CDR1 SQVTM and CDR2 ANQGSEA. CDR3 length: 13 residues. The source is a human donor in a cohort sampled during active COVID-19. The chain has TRBV29-1 and TRBJ1-1; 9 bases are shared with TRBD1. The sequencing sample was made of peripheral blood. DNA for the CDR3: TGCAGCGCCAAGACAGGGGGGAACACTGAAGCTTTCTTT. This codes for CSAKTGGNTEAFF.